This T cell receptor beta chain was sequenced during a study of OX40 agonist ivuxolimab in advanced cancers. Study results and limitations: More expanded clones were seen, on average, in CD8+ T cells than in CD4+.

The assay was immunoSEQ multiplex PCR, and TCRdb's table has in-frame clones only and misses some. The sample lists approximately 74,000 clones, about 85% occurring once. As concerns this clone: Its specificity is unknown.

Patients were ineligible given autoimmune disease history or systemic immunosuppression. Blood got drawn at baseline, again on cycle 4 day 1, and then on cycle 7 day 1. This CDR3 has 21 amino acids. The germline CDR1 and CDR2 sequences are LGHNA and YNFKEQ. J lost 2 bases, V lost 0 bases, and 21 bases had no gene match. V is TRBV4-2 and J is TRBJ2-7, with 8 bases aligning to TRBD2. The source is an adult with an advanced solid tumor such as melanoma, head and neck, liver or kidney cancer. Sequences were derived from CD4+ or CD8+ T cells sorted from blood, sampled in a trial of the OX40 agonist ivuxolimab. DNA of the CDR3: TGTGCCAGCAGCCAAGATTATGGGAGGACTAGCACCGGTTTGAGAGCCTACGAGCAGTACTTC. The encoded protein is CASSQDYGRTSTGLRAYEQYF.